These 2 T cell receptor beta chains were sequenced from one sample in a study of cytomegalovirus exposure and HLA in healthy donors. Use of 60 Vbeta and 13 Jbeta primers characterized the PCR. The assay was immunoSEQ multiplex PCR, and TCRdb's table has in-frame clones only and misses some. The sample includes 150,000 to 200,000 clones, about 75% of them seen just once. Sample: PBMCs. These TCRs come from a male donor in good health and CMV-seronegative.

This chain connects TRBV11-2 to TRBJ1-5; D is unclear. CDR1 is SGHAT and CDR2 is FQNNGV in the germline V gene. The CDR3 length is 14 residues. The V end lost 2 bases, the J end lost 7 bases, and 12 bases lay between the germline ends. Written as DNA, the CDR3 is TGTGCCAGCAGCTTATCGGGGATAGGCCAGCCCCAGCATTTT. Amino acid sequence: CASSLSGIGQPQHF.

In DNA, the CDR3 is TGTGCCAGCAGGATGGGGACTAGCGGGAGCGAGCAGTACTTC. Protein sequence: CASRMGTSGSEQYF. The rearrangement links TRBV5-4 to TRBJ2-7; 14 positions match TRBD2. Looked up from germline, CDR1 is SGHNT and CDR2 is YYREEE (reference sequence). This CDR3 is 14 amino acids long. V shed 5 bases, J shed 6 bases, and the junction held 4 bases outside the gene matches.